The entry below describes one TCR beta chain. These data originate in a study of blood T cell repertoires in COVID-19. Across the whole study: COVID-19 samples collected from the United States, Italy and Spain covered acute and convalescent phases.

In Seattle, patients joined the study during active infection and were tracked longitudinally. Libraries were prepared by immunoSEQ multiplex PCR; TCRdb keeps only in-frame clonotypes and omits some of them. The table records approximately 180,000 clones, roughly 84% of them present only once. The V gene end was trimmed by 7 bases and the J gene end by 4 bases; junction bases not matched to a gene: 7. Germline CDR1 reads MDHEN; CDR2 reads SYDVKM. The CDR3 covers 13 residues. The sample comprised peripheral blood. V and J are TRBV28 and TRBJ2-7, with 7 bases that match TRBD1. The TCR originated in a person aged 65 to 79 with COVID-19, enrolled during active disease. Here the CDR3 DNA reads TGTGCCAGCACGGGACAGATTCCTTACGAGCAGTACTTC. Translation gives CASTGQIPYEQYF.